The 6 T cell receptor beta chains reported below all come from one sample, sequenced in a study of CD8 T cells in ankylosing spondylitis. Study observations and caveats: A motif in TCR beta, a set of under 10 highly homologous variants, appeared characteristic of ankylosing spondylitis blood.

No cognate antigen is known for these TCRs. In TCRdb, the 5' RACE reads were re-called with MiXCR into one record per CDR3 protein. The sample lists a few hundred thousand distinct CDR3 sequences; approximately 20% were seen once. The sample comprised blood, either unsorted or a sorted T cell fraction (not recorded which). These receptor sequences come from a male donor with ankylosing spondylitis.

This clonotype has more than one count but fewer than ten. V gene TRBV20-1 combines with J gene TRBJ2-7; 11 nucleotides agree with TRBD2. The CDR3 is 15 amino acids. J lost 3 bases, V lost 0 bases, and 4 bases had no gene match. Germline V gene data show CDR1 as DFQATT and CDR2 as SNEGSKA (reference sequence). CDR3 amino acids: CSAREAGTSGYEQYF. Here the CDR3 DNA reads TGCAGTGCTAGAGAAGCCGGGACTAGCGGCTACGAGCAGTACTTC.

This clonotype was picked up a small number of times. The chain uses TRBV4-1 and TRBJ2-3, with 7 bases identical to TRBD1. The CDR3 loop spans 15 amino acids. Germline CDR1 reads MGHRA; CDR2 reads YSYEKL. V lost 3 bases and J lost 4; bases outside the gene matches: 7. In DNA form, the CDR3 reads TGCGCCAGCAGCCAGGGACAGATAATTGCAGATACGCAGTATTTT. Protein: CASSQGQIIADTQYF.

This clonotype was seen more than once but under ten times. The chain has TRBV24-1 and TRBJ2-7, with a tentative D call TRBD1 (6 bases). This CDR3 has 14 residues. Germline values: CDR1 KGHDR, CDR2 SFDVKD. V lost 3 bases to trimming and J lost 2 bases, with 10 bases between them. The CDR3 DNA sequence: TGTGCCACCAGTGATGCGGACAGAACCTACGAGCAGTACTTC. Its translation is CATSDADRTYEQYF.

Ten or more counts support this clonotype. This chain connects TRBV9 to TRBJ2-1; 12 bases are shared with TRBD2. V lost 5 bases and J lost 3; bases outside the gene matches: 6. CDR1 and CDR2 (germline): SGDLS, YYNGEE. This CDR3 spans 16 amino acids. CDR3 nucleotides: TGTGCCAGCAGGGAGCCGGGACTAGCGGGCTACAATGAGCAGTTCTTC. The encoded protein is CASREPGLAGYNEQFF.

This clonotype was seen repeatedly, ten times or more. The chain couples TRBV4-1 to TRBJ2-4; D gene ambiguous. The germline V gene has CDR1 MGHRA and CDR2 YSYEKL. V gave up 1 base and J gave up 12 bases, with 13 bases separating them. This CDR3 has 13 residues. The CDR3 DNA sequence: TGCGCCAGCAGCCAAGTGGACCCACCGGGTCAGTACTTC. This encodes CASSQVDPPGQYF.

The chain carries TRBV29-1 and TRBJ1-1; D is possibly TRBD1 (5 bases). The germline gives CDR1 SQVTM, CDR2 ANQGSEA. Trimming pared 4 bases from V and 0 bases from J, leaving 9 bases between. The CDR3 has 13 amino acids. CDR3 amino acids: CSVGLGLNTEAFF. In DNA, the CDR3 is TGCAGCGTTGGGCTGGGGCTGAACACTGAAGCTTTCTTT.